The rows below give T cell receptor beta chains drawn from one sample of a study of blood T cell repertoires in COVID-19. Produced via immunoSEQ multiplex PCR; TCRdb's table is partial and in-frame only. The sample lists roughly 260,000 clones; roughly 90% were seen once. Sequences were obtained from PBMCs or T cells enriched from blood (not recorded which). Source of these receptors: a woman aged 25 to 45 with acute COVID-19. The CDR3 runs from the conserved cysteine through the conserved F or W. D genes are given only for firm matches. Clone size appears in some rows only: once, few, many, or a class for an expanded clone.

d_gene	v_gene	abundance	j_gene	CDR3nt	CDR3aa
TRBD2	TRBV6-2/TRBV6-3	.	TRBJ2-7	TGTGCCAGCAGTTTTGCTAGCGGGGGTTCCTACGAGCAGTACTTC	CASSFASGGSYEQYF
.	TRBV30	.	TRBJ2-5	TGTGCCTGGAGTGTTGGTCTGGCCAATCAAGAGACCCAGTACTTC	CAWSVGLANQETQYF
TRBD1	TRBV6-6	.	TRBJ1-2	TGTGCCAGCAGTCCAATCCGGGGACAGGGGGCAATCGCGCCATCTCACTATGGCTACACCTTC	CASSPIRGQGAIAPSHYGYTF
.	TRBV4-1	.	TRBJ2-2	TGCGCCAGCAGTCGGGGGGCTCCCACCGGGGAGCTGTTTTTT	CASSRGAPTGELFF
.	TRBV6-5	.	TRBJ1-5	TGTGCCACCAGACGAGGGAAGGATCAGCCCCAGCATTTT	CATRRGKDQPQHF
.	TRBV6-2/TRBV6-3	.	TRBJ1-6	TGTGCCAGCAGTTACTCGGCGCAGGACATCGGAAATTCACCCCTCCACTTT	CASSYSAQDIGNSPLHF
.	TRBV4-1	.	TRBJ1-1	TGCGCCAGCAGCCAAGATAACCGACTTAGAACGAACACTGAAGCTTTCTTT	CASSQDNRLRTNTEAFF
TRBD1	TRBV5-4	.	TRBJ1-1	TGTGCCAGCAGCTGGCGGGCAGGGGGAAGAGCTTTCTTT	CASSWRAGGRAFF
.	TRBV5-1	.	TRBJ1-4	TGCGCCAGGGCCAGGGTTGTCTGTGAAAAACTGTTTTTT	CARARVVCEKLFF
.	TRBV2	once	TRBJ1-1	TGTGCCACCCACAGGGTAATGAACACTGAAGCTTTCTTT	CATHRVMNTEAFF
.	TRBV18	.	TRBJ1-2	TGTGCCAGCTCTGGGCAGTCTGGCTACACCTTC	CASSGQSGYTF
TRBD1	TRBV6-5	.	TRBJ2-7	TGTGCCAGCAGCCATACCGATGACAGGGGAGGCGAGCAGTACTTC	CASSHTDDRGGEQYF
TRBD1	TRBV6-5	.	TRBJ1-4	TGTGCCAGCACAGGGGGCAATGAAAAACTGTTTTTT	CASTGGNEKLFF
TRBD1	TRBV27	.	TRBJ2-7	TGTGCCAGCAGTCTAATTACAGGGGGCGAGCAGTACTTC	CASSLITGGEQYF
.	TRBV25-1	.	TRBJ1-3	TGTGCCAGCAGTGAACGGGACACCATATATTTT	CASSERDTIYF
.	TRBV5-1	.	TRBJ1-6	TGCGCCAGCAGCCCAGGGACTGCGGGAAGCTCACCCCTCCACTTT	CASSPGTAGSSPLHF
.	TRBV3-1/TRBV3-2	few	TRBJ1-1	TGTGCCAGCAGCCAACTCAGGGTGAACACTGAAGCTTTCTTT	CASSQLRVNTEAFF
.	TRBV5-4	.	TRBJ1-2	TGTGCCAGCGTCGGGATCGCGGACTATGGCTACACCTTC	CASVGIADYGYTF
.	TRBV7-9	.	TRBJ1-2	TGTGCCAGCAGCCGAGGACAGACCTATGGCTACACCTTC	CASSRGQTYGYTF
TRBD1	TRBV29-1	.	TRBJ2-1	TGCAGCGTTGGGGGACAGGTTTATAATGAGCAGTTCTTC	CSVGGQVYNEQFF
TRBD2	TRBV7-2	.	TRBJ2-3	TGTGCCAGCGAGCGACGGGGGGGCCCAGATACGCAGTATTTT	CASERRGGPDTQYF
TRBD1	TRBV13	.	TRBJ2-7	TGTGCCAGCAGCTCGTTGGGACAGGGGGACGAGCAGTACTTC	CASSSLGQGDEQYF
.	TRBV7-9	.	TRBJ1-1	TGTGCCAGCAGCTTAGAACGTGGCTCGGAAGCTTTCTTT	CASSLERGSEAFF